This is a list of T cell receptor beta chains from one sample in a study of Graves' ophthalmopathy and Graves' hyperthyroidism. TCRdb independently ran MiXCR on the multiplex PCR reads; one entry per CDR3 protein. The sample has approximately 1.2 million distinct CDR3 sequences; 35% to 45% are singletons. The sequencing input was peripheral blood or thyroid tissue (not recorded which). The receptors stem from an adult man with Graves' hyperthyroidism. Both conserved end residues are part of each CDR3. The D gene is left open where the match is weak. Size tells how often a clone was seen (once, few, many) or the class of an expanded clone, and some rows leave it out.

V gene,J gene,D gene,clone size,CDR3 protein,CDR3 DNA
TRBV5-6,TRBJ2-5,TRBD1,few,CASSQSGTVGFRETQYF,TGTGCCAGCAGCCAATCCGGGACAGTCGGTTTTCGGGAGACCCAGTACTTC
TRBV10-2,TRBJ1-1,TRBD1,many,CASRSSGTVNTEAFF,TGCGCCAGCAGGAGCTCCGGGACAGTGAACACTGAAGCTTTCTTT
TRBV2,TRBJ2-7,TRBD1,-,CASGFRDRGYEQYF,TGTGCCAGCGGATTCCGGGACAGGGGTTACGAGCAGTACTTC
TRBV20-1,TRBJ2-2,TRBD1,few,CSAKDWDRGHGELFF,TGCAGTGCTAAAGATTGGGACAGGGGCCACGGGGAGCTGTTTTTT
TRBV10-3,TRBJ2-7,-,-,CAISGDHRGEQYF,TGTGCCATCAGCGGGGACCACCGAGGTGAGCAGTACTTC
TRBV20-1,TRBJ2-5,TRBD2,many,CSVDVGLAADVETQYF,TGCAGTGTCGACGTAGGACTAGCGGCAGATGTCGAGACCCAGTACTTC
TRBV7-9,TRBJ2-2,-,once,CASSLVLARANTEELFF,TGTGCCAGCAGCTTAGTTTTGGCCAGGGCGAACACCGAGGAGCTGTTTTTT
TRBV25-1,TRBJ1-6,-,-,CASSVGSAAGTTYNSPLHF,TGTGCCAGCAGTGTCGGGTCCGCCGCCGGGACGACCTATAATTCACCCCTCCACTTT
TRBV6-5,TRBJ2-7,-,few,CASSPRGEYSYEQYF,TGTGCCAGCAGCCCAAGGGGGGAGTACTCCTACGAGCAGTACTTC
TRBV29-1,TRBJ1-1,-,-,CSASRSNTEAFF,TGCAGTGCGTCCAGGAGTAACACTGAAGCTTTCTTT
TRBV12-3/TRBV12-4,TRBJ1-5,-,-,CASSPWWGVDNQPQHF,TGTGCCAGCTCCCCCTGGTGGGGGGTAGACAATCAGCCCCAGCATTTT
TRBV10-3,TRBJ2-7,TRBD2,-,CAISAPRAGGSYEQYF,TGTGCCATCAGTGCACCCCGAGCGGGGGGCTCCTACGAGCAGTACTTC
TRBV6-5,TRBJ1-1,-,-,CASTGVGTEAFF,TGTGCCAGCACCGGGGTAGGCACTGAAGCTTTCTTT
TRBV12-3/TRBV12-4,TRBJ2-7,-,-,CASSGTAERYEQYF,TGTGCCAGCAGTGGGACCGCGGAGAGGTACGAGCAGTACTTC
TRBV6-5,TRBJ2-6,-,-,CASSYLTSGANVLTF,TGTGCCAGCAGTTACCTTACCTCTGGGGCCAACGTCCTGACTTTC
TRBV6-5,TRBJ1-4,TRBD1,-,CASSYDRGREKLLF,TGTGCCAGCAGTTACGACAGGGGGCGTGAAAAACTGCTTTTT
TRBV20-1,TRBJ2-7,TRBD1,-,CSATGQGSYEQYF,TGCAGTGCTACGGGACAGGGCTCCTACGAGCAGTACTTC
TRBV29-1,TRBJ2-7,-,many,CSAGAGNEQYF,TGCAGCGCCGGGGCGGGGAACGAGCAGTACTTC
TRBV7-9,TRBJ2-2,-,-,CASSLGNANTGELFF,TGTGCCAGCAGCTTAGGGAACGCAAACACCGGGGAGCTGTTTTTT
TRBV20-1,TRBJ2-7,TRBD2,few,CSARALGLAGGPAYEQYF,TGCAGTGCTAGAGCCTTGGGACTAGCGGGAGGCCCTGCCTACGAGCAGTACTTC
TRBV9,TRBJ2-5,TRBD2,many,CASSVDAGEQETQYF,TGTGCCAGCAGCGTAGACGCGGGAGAGCAAGAGACCCAGTACTTC
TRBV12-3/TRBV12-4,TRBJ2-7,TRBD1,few,CASTTRAGQGSYEQYF,TGTGCCAGCACCACGAGGGCGGGACAGGGGTCCTACGAGCAGTACTTC